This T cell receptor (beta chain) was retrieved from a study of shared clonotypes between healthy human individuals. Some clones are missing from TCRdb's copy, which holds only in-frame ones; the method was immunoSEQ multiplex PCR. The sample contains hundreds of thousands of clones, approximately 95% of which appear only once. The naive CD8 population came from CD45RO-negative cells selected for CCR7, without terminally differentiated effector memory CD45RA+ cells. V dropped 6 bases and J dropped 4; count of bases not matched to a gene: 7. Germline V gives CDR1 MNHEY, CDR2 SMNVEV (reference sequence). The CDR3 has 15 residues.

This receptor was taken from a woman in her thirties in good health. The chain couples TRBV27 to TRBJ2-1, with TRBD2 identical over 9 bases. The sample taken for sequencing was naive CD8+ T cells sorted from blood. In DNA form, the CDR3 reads TGTGCCAGCAGCTACGACGCGGGAGGGTACAATGAGCAGTTCTTC. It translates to CASSYDAGGYNEQFF.